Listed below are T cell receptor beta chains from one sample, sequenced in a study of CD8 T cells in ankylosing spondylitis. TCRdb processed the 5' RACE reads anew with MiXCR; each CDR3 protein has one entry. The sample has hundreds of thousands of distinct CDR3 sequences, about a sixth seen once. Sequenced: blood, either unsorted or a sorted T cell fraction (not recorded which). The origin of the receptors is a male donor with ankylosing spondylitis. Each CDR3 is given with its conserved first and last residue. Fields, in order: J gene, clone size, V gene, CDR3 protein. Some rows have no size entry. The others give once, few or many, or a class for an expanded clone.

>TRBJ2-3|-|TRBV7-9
CASSLGPGSSTDTQYF
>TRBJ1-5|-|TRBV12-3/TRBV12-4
CASSFGQYDQPQHF
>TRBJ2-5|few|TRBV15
CATSDRVGAGQETQYF
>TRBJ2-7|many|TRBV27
CASRNRGYMYEQYF
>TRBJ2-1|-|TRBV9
CASSDLAGVYNEQFF
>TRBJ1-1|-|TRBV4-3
CASSQDRQPNTEAFF
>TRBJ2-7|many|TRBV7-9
CASSQGQEELYEQYF
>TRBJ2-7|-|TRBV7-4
CASSLVGGGTYEQYF
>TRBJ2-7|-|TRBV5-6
CASSLIFPGNGSGYEQYF
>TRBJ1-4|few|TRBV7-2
CASSPWTANEKLFF
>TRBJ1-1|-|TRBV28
CASSLRGQAVTEAFF
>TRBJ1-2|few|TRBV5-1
CASSFEGPASYGYTF
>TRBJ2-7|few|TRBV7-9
CASSHTTGQISYEQYF
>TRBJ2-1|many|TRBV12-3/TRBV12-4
CASSSVEYEQFF
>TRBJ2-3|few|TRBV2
CASSVGTPSTDTQYF
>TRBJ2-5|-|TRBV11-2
CASSLLAAGPSGETQYF
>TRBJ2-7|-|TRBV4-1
CASSQGGRSYEQYF
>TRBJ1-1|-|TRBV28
CASSSRGEGWTEAFF
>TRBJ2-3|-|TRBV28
CASSLGLGTDFTDTQYF
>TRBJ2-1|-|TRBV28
CASRPAGGGNEQFF
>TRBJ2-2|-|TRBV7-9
CASGQATGELFF
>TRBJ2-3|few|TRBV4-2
CASSQDSGGSTDTQYF
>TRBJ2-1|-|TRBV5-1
CASSYLDGGPYNEQFF
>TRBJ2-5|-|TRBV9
CASSFGQNSQETQYF
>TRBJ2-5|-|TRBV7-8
CASSLVSKQETQYF
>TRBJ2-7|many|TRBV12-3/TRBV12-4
CASSLTLGRIYEQYF
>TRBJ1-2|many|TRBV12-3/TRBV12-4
CASSQPSRGYTF
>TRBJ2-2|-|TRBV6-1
CASSESVNTGELCF
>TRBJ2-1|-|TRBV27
CASSTTGSGVFYNEQFF
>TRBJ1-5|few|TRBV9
CASKGGKQPQHF
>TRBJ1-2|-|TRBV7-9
CASSSTAHYGYTF
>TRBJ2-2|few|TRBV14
CASSQDPVGTRPGELFF
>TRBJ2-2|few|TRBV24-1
CATSDVYRDPGELFF
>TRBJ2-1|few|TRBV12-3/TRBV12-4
CASSSGESEQFF
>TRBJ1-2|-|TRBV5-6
CASIESTGVYGYTF
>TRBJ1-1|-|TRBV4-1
CASSQGREVATEAFF
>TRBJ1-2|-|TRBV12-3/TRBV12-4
CASSEGRFYGYTF
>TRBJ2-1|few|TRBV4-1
CASSQDFLLAGEQFF
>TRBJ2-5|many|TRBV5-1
CASAEFRVQETQYF
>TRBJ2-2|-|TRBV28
CASSFRAAGELFF
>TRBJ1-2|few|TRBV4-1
CASSQLTEVNYYGYTF